The clone carrying this T cell receptor (beta chain) was detected once. The ends lost 6 bases at V and 6 bases at J; junction bases unmatched: 5. The CDR3 spans 13 residues. Germline loops: CDR1 SGHRS, CDR2 YFSETQ. The entry originates in a study of CD8 T cells in Susac syndrome. Reverse transcription used about 0.45 to 1 ug RNA and random hexamers. TCRdb fed the immunoSEQ multiplex PCR reads into MiXCR, producing one record per CDR3 protein. The sample lists about 440,000 distinct CDR3 sequences, around 85% occurring once. The multiple sclerosis controls were treatment-naive patients with relapsing-remitting disease that was stable or active.

The receptor's source is a human donor with multiple sclerosis. Material: CD8+ T cells from PBMCs. The chain recombines TRBV5-1 with TRBJ1-1; 10 nucleotides match TRBD1. CDR3 sequence (DNA): TGCGCCAGCAAGGGACAGGGGAAGGCTGAAGCTTTCTTT. Its protein is CASKGQGKAEAFF.